Given below is one T cell receptor beta chain in context. Its antigen is undetermined. The entry originates in a study of cytomegalovirus exposure and HLA in healthy donors. With 60 Vbeta and 13 Jbeta primers, the PCR was carried out. The data were produced by immunoSEQ multiplex PCR, yet TCRdb's version contains in-frame clones alone and is incomplete. The sample contains 130,000 or so clones, about four fifths of which appear only once. V lost 6 bases to trimming and J lost 0 bases; unmatched junction nucleotides: 2. CDR3 length equals 16 residues. Germline V CDR1 and CDR2: WSHSY, SAAADI. Study-wide results and caveats: A link between a missense DCLRE1C variant and TCR beta V- and J-gene trimming emerged from a later analysis.

The sequence was collected from a woman in her thirties or forties in good health and CMV-seronegative. This sequence joins TRBV10-2 and TRBJ2-1; TRBD2 agrees at 13 bases. The sequenced sample was PBMCs. Written as DNA, the CDR3 is TGCGCCAGCAGGGGGACTAGCGGGGACTCCTACAATGAGCAGTTCTTC. Its translation: CASRGTSGDSYNEQFF.